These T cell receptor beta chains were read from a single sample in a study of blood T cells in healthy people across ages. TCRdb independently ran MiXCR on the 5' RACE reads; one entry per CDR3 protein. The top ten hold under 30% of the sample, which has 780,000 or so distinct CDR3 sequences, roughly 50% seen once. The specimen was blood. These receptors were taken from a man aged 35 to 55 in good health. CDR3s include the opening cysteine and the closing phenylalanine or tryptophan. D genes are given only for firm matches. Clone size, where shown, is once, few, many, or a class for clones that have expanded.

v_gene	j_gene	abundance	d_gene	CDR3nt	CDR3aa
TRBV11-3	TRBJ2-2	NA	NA	TGTGCCAGCAGCCGACGCCAGGGGACGAACACCGGGGAGCTGTTTTTT	CASSRRQGTNTGELFF
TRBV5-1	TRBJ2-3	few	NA	TGCGCCAGCAGCCCCGTTACCCACGATACGCAGTATTTT	CASSPVTHDTQYF
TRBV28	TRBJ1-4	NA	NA	TGTGCCAGCAGACCGAATACAACTAATGAAAAACTGTTTTTT	CASRPNTTNEKLFF
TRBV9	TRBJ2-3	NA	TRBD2	TGTGCCAGCAGCCCGAGGGGTGTAGCGGGAGGAACCCTCACAGATACGCAGTATTTT	CASSPRGVAGGTLTDTQYF
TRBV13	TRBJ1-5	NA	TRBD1	TGTGCCAGCAGCCGCCGGGACAGGGAAGGTCAGCCCCAGCATTTT	CASSRRDREGQPQHF
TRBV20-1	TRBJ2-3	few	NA	TGCAGTGCTACCGCGCAGACTTACACAGATACGCAGTATTTT	CSATAQTYTDTQYF
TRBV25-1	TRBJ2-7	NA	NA	TGTGCCAGCAGTGTGCTAGTTGGGGACGAGCAGTACTTC	CASSVLVGDEQYF
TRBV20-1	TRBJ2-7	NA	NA	TGCGGTGCTAGAGGGTTGGGGGACATCGACTACGAGCAGTACTTC	CGARGLGDIDYEQYF
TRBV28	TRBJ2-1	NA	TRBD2	TGTGCCAGCAGTCTGCCGAGCGGGAGCTGGGATGAGCAGTTCTTC	CASSLPSGSWDEQFF
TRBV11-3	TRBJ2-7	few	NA	TGTGCCAGCAGCTTCCGATACCCGACTGAGAGCTCCTACGAGCAGTACTTC	CASSFRYPTESSYEQYF
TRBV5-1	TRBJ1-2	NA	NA	TGCGCCAGCAGCTTGAGGCCAGTCGACGATAACTATGGCTACACCTTC	CASSLRPVDDNYGYTF
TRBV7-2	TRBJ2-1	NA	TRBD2	TGTACCAGCAGCTCGGGACTAGCGGGGGACAATGAGCAGTTCTTC	CTSSSGLAGDNEQFF
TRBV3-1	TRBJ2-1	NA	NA	TGTGCCAGCAGCCAACCCGATCGTCGGGGAACGTACAATGAGCAGTTCTTC	CASSQPDRRGTYNEQFF
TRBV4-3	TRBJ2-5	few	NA	TGCGCCAGCAGCCCCGGAGGACATGATGAGACCCAGTACTTC	CASSPGGHDETQYF
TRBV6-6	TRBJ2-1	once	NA	TGTGCCAGCAGTTACTCACCTTTAGGTCCGGATGAGCAGTTCTTC	CASSYSPLGPDEQFF
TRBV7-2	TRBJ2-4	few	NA	TGTGCCAGCAGCCTAACAGGGTTAGGGATAAACATTCAGTACTTC	CASSLTGLGINIQYF
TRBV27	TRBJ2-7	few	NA	TGTGCCAGCAGTCACTCGAGGATATACGAGCAGTACTTC	CASSHSRIYEQYF
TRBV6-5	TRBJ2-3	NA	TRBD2	TGTGCCAGCAGTTACTCCGCGGCGGGAGGCACAGATACGCAGTATTTT	CASSYSAAGGTDTQYF
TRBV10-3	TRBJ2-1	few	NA	TGTGCCATCAGCTCGGTCGATGAGCAGTTCTTC	CAISSVDEQFF
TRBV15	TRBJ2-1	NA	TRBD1	TGTGCCACCAGCGGGACAGCTTCCTACAATGAGCAGTTCTTC	CATSGTASYNEQFF
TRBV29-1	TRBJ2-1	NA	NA	TGCAGCGTTGATGGCCCTCATCTTAGCTCCTACAATGAGCAGTTCTTC	CSVDGPHLSSYNEQFF
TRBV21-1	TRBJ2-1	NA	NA	TGTGCCAGCAGCCAACTCCCCGGACAGGTCTTGGATGAGCAGTTCTTC	CASSQLPGQVLDEQFF
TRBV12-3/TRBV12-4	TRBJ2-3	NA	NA	TGTGCCAGCAGCTTAGTGTTGGGAGGCTCAGATACGCAGTATTTT	CASSLVLGGSDTQYF
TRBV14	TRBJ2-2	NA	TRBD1	TGTGCCAGCAGCCAGAACCGGGACAGGGCTGGCGGGGAGCTGTTTTTT	CASSQNRDRAGGELFF
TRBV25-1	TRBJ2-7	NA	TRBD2	TGTGCCAGCAGTGAATTCGCGGGAGGGCCGAGCGAGCAGTACTTC	CASSEFAGGPSEQYF
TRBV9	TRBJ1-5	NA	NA	TGTGCCAGCAGCGCTGGGTCCGACGGCAATCAGCCCCAGCATTTT	CASSAGSDGNQPQHF
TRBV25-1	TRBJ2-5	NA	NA	TGTGCCAGCAGTGACCAGGGAAGCTTGGAGACCCAGTACTTC	CASSDQGSLETQYF
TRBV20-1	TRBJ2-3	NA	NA	TGCAGTGCTTTCGACAGATTCGGAACAGATACGCAGTATTTT	CSAFDRFGTDTQYF
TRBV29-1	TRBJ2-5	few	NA	TGCAGCGCCCGGGCGGGGTTTGAGACCCAGTACTTC	CSARAGFETQYF
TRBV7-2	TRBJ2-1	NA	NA	TGTGCCAGCAGCTTAGACGGTTTGGTCGGGGGACGAGGGAATGAGCAGTTCTTC	CASSLDGLVGGRGNEQFF
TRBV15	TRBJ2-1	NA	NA	TGTGCCACCAGCAGAACCGCTGGGGGGTATGAGCAGTTCTTC	CATSRTAGGYEQFF
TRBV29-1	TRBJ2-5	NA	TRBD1	TGCAGCGTTCACCCCTGGACAGGTCCAGAGACCCAGTACTTC	CSVHPWTGPETQYF
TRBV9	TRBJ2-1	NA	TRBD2	TGTGCCAGCAGCGGGTGGGGGGACTACCCCTACAATGAGCAGTTCTTC	CASSGWGDYPYNEQFF
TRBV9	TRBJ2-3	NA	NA	TGTGCCAGCAGCGTAGTTCCGGGGGACACAGATACGCAGTATTTT	CASSVVPGDTDTQYF
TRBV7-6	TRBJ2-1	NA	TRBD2	TGTGCCAGCAGCTTAGACTTAGCGGGGGGACTACGAAGCTCCTACAATGAGCAGTTCTTC	CASSLDLAGGLRSSYNEQFF
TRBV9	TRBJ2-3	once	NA	TGTGCCAGCAGCTCGCGGACGGATGGGACAGATACGCAGTATTTT	CASSSRTDGTDTQYF
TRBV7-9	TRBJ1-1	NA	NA	TGTGCCAGCAGCTTAGAAGCGGGGAACACTGAAGCTTACTTT	CASSLEAGNTEAYF
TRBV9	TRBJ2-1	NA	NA	TGTGCCAGCAGCGTAGCTATATGGGCAGATGACAATGAGCAGTTCTTC	CASSVAIWADDNEQFF
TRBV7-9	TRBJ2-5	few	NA	TGTGCCAGCAGCAACCTTGGGGTATCGCGAGAGACCCAGTACTTC	CASSNLGVSRETQYF
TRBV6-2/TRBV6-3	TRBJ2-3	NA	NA	TGTGCCAGCAGTTACCCTCAGAGGCTCGGCACAGATACGCAGTATTTT	CASSYPQRLGTDTQYF
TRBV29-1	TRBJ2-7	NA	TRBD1	TGCAGCGTTGAAGAGGGGACAGAGGCCTACGAGCAGTACTTC	CSVEEGTEAYEQYF
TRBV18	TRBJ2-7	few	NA	TGTGCCAGCTCACTAAACAGGGCCGAGCAGTACTTC	CASSLNRAEQYF
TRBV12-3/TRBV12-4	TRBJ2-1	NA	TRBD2	TGTGCCAGCAGTGACCCTAGCGGGAGGGCTATGACCTCCTACAATGAGCAGTTCTTC	CASSDPSGRAMTSYNEQFF
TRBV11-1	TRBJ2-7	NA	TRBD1	TGTGCCAGCAGCTTAGAGGGACAGGGCTCCTACGAGCAGTACTTC	CASSLEGQGSYEQYF